The 28 T cell receptor beta chains below come from one sample, sequenced in a study of T cell repertoires in cytomegalovirus infection. TCRdb called the reads again in MiXCR, with one record for every CDR3 protein. Found here are approximately 120,000 distinct CDR3 sequences, approximately 28% of them singletons; the top ten hold roughly three quarters. The antigens for these receptors are not known. The sample here was CD8+ T cells from cultured PBMCs, taken from culture after CMV antigen stimulation. These receptors all come from a human donor in good health (CMV status not recorded). Some clones in this sample may be carry-over from other donors' samples.

Ten or more counts support this clonotype. The genes are TRBV28 and TRBJ2-1, with 12 nucleotides matching TRBD1. Germline CDR1 is MDHEN and CDR2 is SYDVKM. The length of the CDR3 is 17 residues. J lost 7 bases, V lost 6 bases, and 13 bases had no gene match. CDR3 coding DNA: TGTGCCAGCAGACCGAACTCTGGGACAGGGGGCCGGAATGAGCAGTTCTTC. Amino acids: CASRPNSGTGGRNEQFF.

This clonotype was observed many times. The rearrangement links TRBV29-1 to TRBJ1-1; D is perhaps TRBD1 (5 bases). With 5 bases removed from V and 1 base from J, the gap between germline ends came to 11 bases. Looked up from germline, CDR1 is SQVTM and CDR2 is ANQGSEA. The CDR3 totals 13 residues. The CDR3 loop is CSVFRDQNTEAFF. DNA for the CDR3: TGCAGCGTTTTCAGGGACCAGAACACTGAAGCTTTCTTT.

This clonotype was picked up a small number of times. The V gene is TRBV27, the J gene TRBJ1-4; unclear D gene. Germline values: CDR1 MNHEY, CDR2 SMNVEV (reference sequence). V was trimmed by 5 bases and J by 0 bases, leaving 7 bases between them. The CDR3 totals 14 residues. The CDR3 DNA reads TGTGCCAGCAGTGTCTCCCCAACTAATGAAAAACTGTTTTTT. Its translation is CASSVSPTNEKLFF.

In this sample, this clonotype turned up once. This chain connects TRBV13 to TRBJ1-1; D is perhaps TRBD1 (6 bases). The germline CDR1 and CDR2 sequences are PRHDT and FYEKMQ (reference sequence). The ends were cut back, 4 bases at V and 5 bases at J, with 17 bases in the middle. This CDR3 is 15 amino acids long. The chain's CDR3 is CASSSLQGRWTEAFF. CDR3 coding DNA: TGTGCCAGCAGCTCGCTACAGGGAAGGTGGACTGAAGCTTTCTTT.

The chain is built from TRBV2 and TRBJ1-1; D remains ambiguous. V lost 3 bases and J 1 base, leaving 15 bases between the germline ends. The CDR3 runs 16 residues. Germline CDR1 reads SNHLY; CDR2 reads FYNNEI. The DNA of the CDR3 is TGTGCCAGCAGTGACGGGCCCCCCGGCCAGAACACTGAAGCTTTCTTT. It codes for CASSDGPPGQNTEAFF. The whole variable domain, filled in from reference TRBV2 and TRBJ1-1, reads EPEVTQTPSHQVTQMGQEVILRCVPISNHLYFYWYRQILGQKVEFLVSFYNNEISEKSEIFDDQFSVERPDGSNFTLKIRSTKLEDSAMYFCASSDGPPGQNTEAFFGQGTRLTVV.

In this sample, this clonotype turned up a few times. This rearrangement joins TRBV12-3 or TRBV12-4 to TRBJ1-3; tentatively, D is TRBD1 (6 bases). The CDR3 contains 15 residues. Trimming stripped 6 bases from V and 0 bases from J, with 12 bases between. The CDR3 loop reads CASSWGAASGNTIYF. The CDR3 DNA reads as TGTGCCAGCAGCTGGGGGGCAGCCTCTGGAAACACCATATATTTT.

This clonotype was recorded a few times. The chain recombines TRBV7-6 with TRBJ2-5; 15 bases line up with TRBD2. Per germline, CDR1 SGHVS and CDR2 FNYEAQ. J was trimmed by 6 bases and V by 5 bases; bases with no gene match: 4. This CDR3 is built from 15 residues. CDR3 coding DNA: TGTGCCAGCAGCCTGGGACTAGCGGGGGGCCAGACCCAGTACTTC. This translates into CASSLGLAGGQTQYF.

This clonotype turned up a few times. This chain uses TRBV12-3 or TRBV12-4 with TRBJ1-6, with D possibly matching TRBD1 (5 bases). The length of the CDR3 is 14 residues. The ends were cut back, 4 bases at V and 7 bases at J, with 11 bases in the middle. The CDR3 DNA reads as TGTGCCAGCAGTTCTGGGGGACTAAATTCACCCCTCCACTTT. As protein: CASSSGGLNSPLHF.

J is TRBJ1-1 and V is TRBV7-9, with unresolved D. Trimming pared 4 bases from V and 1 base from J, leaving 10 bases between. The V gene's germline CDR1 is SEHNR and CDR2 FQNEAQ (reference sequence). This CDR3 has 14 residues. The CDR3 DNA is TGTGCCAGCAGCTGGGTGGTCCAGAACACTGAAGCTTTCTTT. It encodes CASSWVVQNTEAFF.

This sequence joins TRBV7-6 and TRBJ2-7; 10 bases line up with TRBD1. Germline V CDR1 and CDR2: SGHVS, FNYEAQ. The ends lost 1 base at V and 4 bases at J; junction bases unmatched: 10. CDR3 length: 17 residues. CDR3 nucleotides: TGTGCCAGCAGCTTAGGACCGTCCTGGACAGGGGGTTACGAGCAGTACTTC. Its protein product is CASSLGPSWTGGYEQYF. Filled out from reference TRBV7-6 and TRBJ2-7, the complete variable domain reads GAGVSQSPRYKVTKRGQDVALRCDPISGHVSLYWYRQALGQGPEFLTYFNYEAQQDKSGLPNDRFSAERPEGSISTLTIQRTEQRDSAMYRCASSLGPSWTGGYEQYFGPGTRLTVT.

With regard to this clonotype: It may be a read error: a sequence one base away is much more abundant. The chain carries TRBV11-2 and TRBJ2-1; a weak D match, TRBD1 (5 bases). The CDR3 length is 16 residues. Germline CDR1 is SGHAT and CDR2 is FQNNGV. This CDR3 reads CAGSLTAGQAYNEQFF. CDR3 bases: TGTGCCGGCAGCTTAACGGCAGGGCAAGCCTACAATGAGCAGTTCTTC.

This chain links TRBV7-9 with TRBJ2-7; weak D call: TRBD1 (5 bases). There are 15 residues in the CDR3. Germline values: CDR1 SEHNR, CDR2 FQNEAQ (reference sequence). The V end was cut by 0 bases, the J end by 2 bases, with 11 bases between. The CDR3 reads CASSLAPDSTYEQYF. The CDR3 DNA follows: TGTGCCAGCAGCTTAGCGCCTGACAGTACCTACGAGCAGTACTTC.

This clonotype was observed at least ten times. The V call is TRBV7-2, the J call TRBJ2-1, with D perhaps matching TRBD1 (6 bases). V was clipped by 2 bases and J by 10 bases, with 15 bases between them. The CDR3 runs to 14 residues. The germline V gene has CDR1 SGHTA and CDR2 FQGNSA. CDR3 sequence: CASSLRDTSREQFF. The DNA of the CDR3 is TGTGCCAGCAGCTTAAGGGACACAAGTAGGGAGCAGTTCTTC.

V gene TRBV4-1 combines with J gene TRBJ2-3; D is undetermined. The CDR3 is 14 residues long. Trimming removed 2 bases at V and 2 bases at J, with 8 bases between. The germline CDR1 and CDR2 sequences are MGHRA and YSYEKL. DNA for the CDR3: TGCGCCAGCAGCCAACGGCCTCCCACAGATACGCAGTATTTT. Translating it yields CASSQRPPTDTQYF.

This clonotype has only a few counts. The chain combines TRBV19 with TRBJ1-5, with D perhaps TRBD1 (6 bases). The length of the CDR3 is 15 residues. From germline, CDR1 is LNHDA and CDR2 SQIVND (reference sequence). V lost 3 bases, J lost 1 base, and 10 bases lay in between. The CDR3 is CASSISGGSNQPQHF. Here the CDR3 DNA reads TGTGCCAGTAGTATCTCGGGGGGCAGCAATCAGCCCCAGCATTTT. Drawing the rest from reference TRBV19 and TRBJ1-5, the complete variable domain is DGGITQSPKYLFRKEGQNVTLSCEQNLNHDAMYWYRQDPGQGLRLIYYSQIVNDFQKGDIAEGYSVSREKKESFPLTVTSAQKNPTAFYLCASSISGGSNQPQHFGDGTRLSIL.

This clonotype was counted a few times. V gene TRBV6-5 combines with J gene TRBJ2-1; 7 positions match TRBD1. J gave up 4 bases and V 0 bases, and 9 bases lay outside the gene matches. Germline V CDR1 and CDR2: MNHEY, SVGAGI. The CDR3 is made up of 17 amino acids. In DNA form, the CDR3 reads TGTGCCAGCAGTTACTCGACTGAGGGGGCTACGTACAATGAGCAGTTCTTC. Amino acids: CASSYSTEGATYNEQFF.

The rearrangement joins TRBV28 to TRBJ2-3; 8 nucleotides line up with TRBD2. The CDR3 extends over 15 amino acids. Trimming took 6 bases from V and 6 from J; bases not matched to a gene: 11. In germline, CDR1 is MDHEN, CDR2 SYDVKM. In nucleotides, the CDR3 is TGTGCCAGCAGCCCTGGGACTAGGAGGGCGGATACGCAGTATTTT. Protein: CASSPGTRRADTQYF.

This clonotype was seen ten or more times. The J gene is TRBJ2-1, the V gene TRBV7-6; the match to TRBD2 covers 9 bases. With V trimmed by 2 bases and J by 8 bases, 13 bases remained unmatched. Germline CDR1 SGHVS, CDR2 FNYEAQ. This CDR3 is built from 17 residues. The CDR3 bases are TGTGCCAGCAGCTTAAACGCGGGGGGGCCTAGCTCGGATGAGCAGTTCTTC. Protein sequence: CASSLNAGGPSSDEQFF.

This clonotype occurred a few times. The chain is built from TRBV12-3 or TRBV12-4 and TRBJ2-3; D assignment may be TRBD1 or TRBD2 (5 bases each). This CDR3 is built from 17 residues. Trimming took 4 bases from V and 6 from J, leaving 23 bases between them. The CDR3 DNA sequence: TGTGCCAGCAGTTCTTGGGACGGGGCGGCCCCCGGGGATACGCAGTATTTT. Amino acid sequence: CASSSWDGAAPGDTQYF.

The rearrangement uses TRBV12-3 or TRBV12-4 and TRBJ2-3; TRBD2 aligns across 14 bases. The ends lost 6 bases at V and 3 bases at J; junction bases unmatched: 2. CDR3 length: 15 residues. CDR3 coding DNA: TGTGCCAGCAGGGGACTAGCGGGGGTAACAGATACGCAGTATTTT. This gives the protein CASRGLAGVTDTQYF.

This clonotype was seen ten or more times. J is TRBJ1-2 and V is TRBV7-2; weak D call: TRBD1 (6 bases). Germline loops: CDR1 SGHTA, CDR2 FQGNSA. V lost 2 bases and J lost 1, with 11 bases in between. The length of the CDR3 is 15 residues. The DNA for the CDR3 is TGTGCCAGCAGCTTACGGACAGATCATAACTATGGCTACACCTTC. Translation gives CASSLRTDHNYGYTF.

As for this clonotype: A read error may produce the germline difference seen at one junction end. The chain is built from TRBV24-1 and TRBJ2-1; TRBD2 aligns across 9 bases. In germline, CDR1 is KGHDR, CDR2 SFDVKD. The CDR3 runs to 14 residues. CDR3 residues: CATSAGGYANEQFF. In DNA, the CDR3 is TGTGCCACGAGTGCGGGGGGGTACGCGAATGAGCAGTTCTTC.

The rearrangement joins TRBV12-3 or TRBV12-4 to TRBJ1-4; no firm D call. This CDR3 has 15 residues. V lost 7 bases and J lost 5, with 17 bases in between. The CDR3 sequence: CASKADREVNEKLFF. The CDR3 DNA follows: TGTGCCAGCAAGGCGGATCGAGAAGTGAATGAAAAACTGTTTTTT.

The chain has TRBV27 and TRBJ2-2; 9 bases match TRBD2. This CDR3 has 15 residues. V trimming: 10 bases; J trimming: 4 bases; junction bases outside the gene matches: 10. The germline gives CDR1 MNHEY, CDR2 SMNVEV (reference sequence). The CDR3 reads CATQEGLAGTGELFF. In DNA form, the CDR3 reads TGTGCCACCCAAGAGGGACTAGCAGGCACCGGGGAGCTGTTTTTT.

The rearrangement uses TRBV12-5 and TRBJ1-2; a weak D match, TRBD1 (6 bases). CDR3 length: 15 amino acids. Germline CDR1 is LGHNT and CDR2 is FRNRAP. V lost 2 bases to trimming and J lost 4 bases, with 14 bases between them. This CDR3 reads CASGLSLGDTYGYTF. DNA of the CDR3: TGTGCTAGTGGTTTGTCTCTAGGGGACACCTATGGCTACACCTTC.

This clonotype was recorded many times. The rearrangement uses TRBV7-2 and TRBJ1-6; 9 nucleotides agree with TRBD1. CDR1 is SGHTA, CDR2 FQGNSA, per germline. This CDR3 region has 17 residues. V was pared by 5 bases and J by 8 bases, with 13 bases of the junction left unmatched. The CDR3, as DNA: TGTGCCAGCAGCACCCGACAGGGGGAAAGTAACCATTCACCCCTCCACTTT. The encoded protein is CASSTRQGESNHSPLHF.

This clonotype was seen many times. V usage is TRBV19 and J usage is TRBJ2-2, with D unresolved. The CDR3 has 13 amino acids. V was shortened by 4 bases and J by 5 bases, with 8 bases between the two germline ends. The V gene's germline CDR1 is LNHDA and CDR2 SQIVND (reference sequence). Here the CDR3 DNA reads TGTGCCAGTAGTAGTTCGGCGACCGGGGAGCTGTTTTTT. Protein sequence: CASSSSATGELFF.

This clonotype was counted ten times or more. This chain uses TRBV19 with TRBJ2-1; 7 positions agree with TRBD2. Looked up from germline, CDR1 is LNHDA and CDR2 is SQIVND (reference sequence). The CDR3 extends over 16 amino acids. V shed 6 bases and J 4 bases; nucleotides not matched to a gene: 12. Here the CDR3 reads CASSQLAINAYNEQFF. CDR3 bases: TGTGCCAGTAGCCAACTAGCGATAAATGCATACAATGAGCAGTTCTTC.